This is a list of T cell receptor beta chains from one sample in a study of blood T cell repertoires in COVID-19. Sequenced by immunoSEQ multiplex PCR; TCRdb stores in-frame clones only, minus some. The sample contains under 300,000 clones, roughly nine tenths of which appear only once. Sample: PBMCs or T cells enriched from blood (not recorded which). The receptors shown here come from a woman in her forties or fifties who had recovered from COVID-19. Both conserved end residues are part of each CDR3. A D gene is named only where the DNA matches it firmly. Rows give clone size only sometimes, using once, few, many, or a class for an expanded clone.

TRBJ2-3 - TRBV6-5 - CASSRVDTQYF TGTGCCAGCAGCCGGGTAGATACGCAGTATTTT
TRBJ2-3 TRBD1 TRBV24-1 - CATSGTGVSSDTQYF TGTGCCACCAGCGGGACAGGAGTGTCATCAGATACGCAGTATTTT
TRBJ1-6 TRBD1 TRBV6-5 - CASSPRQGGNSPLHF TGTGCCAGCAGCCCAAGACAGGGGGGCAATTCACCCCTCCACTTT
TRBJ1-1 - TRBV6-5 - CASSTSILSEAFF TGTGCCAGCAGTACCTCTATTCTTTCTGAAGCTTTCTTT
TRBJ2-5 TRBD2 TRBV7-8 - CASSLVELAGVKHGSQYF TGTGCCAGCAGCTTAGTGGAATTAGCGGGAGTCAAACACGGATCCCAGTACTTC
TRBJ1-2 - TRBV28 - CASSLGPAYGYTF TGTGCCAGCAGTTTAGGGCCGGCCTATGGCTACACCTTC
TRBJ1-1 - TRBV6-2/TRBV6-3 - CASSNPGQGTEAFF TGTGCCAGCAGTAACCCCGGACAAGGGACTGAAGCTTTCTTT
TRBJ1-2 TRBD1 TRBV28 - CASSTQGARGYGYTF TGTGCCAGCAGTACTCAGGGGGCGCGGGGATATGGCTACACCTTC
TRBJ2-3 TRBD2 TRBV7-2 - CASSLGLASSTDTQYF TGTGCCAGCAGCTTAGGACTAGCGAGTAGCACAGATACGCAGTATTTT
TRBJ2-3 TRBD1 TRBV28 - CASSRQGAPDTQYF TGTGCCAGCAGTAGACAGGGGGCACCAGATACGCAGTATTTT
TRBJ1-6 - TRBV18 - CASSPGQNNSPLHF TGTGCCAGCTCACCAGGACAGAACAATTCACCCCTCCACTTT
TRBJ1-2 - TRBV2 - CASSQSTFSNGYTF TGTGCCAGCAGCCAAAGCACTTTCTCTAATGGCTACACCTTC
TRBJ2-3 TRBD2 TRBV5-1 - CASSSPGTSGRASTDTQYF TGCGCCAGCAGCTCCCCTGGGACTAGCGGGAGGGCTAGCACAGATACGCAGTATTTT
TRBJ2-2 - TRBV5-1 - CASSLERSGELFF TGCGCCAGCAGCTTGGAACGTAGCGGGGAGCTGTTTTTT
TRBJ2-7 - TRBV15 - CATSREGGGYEQYF TGTGCCACCAGCAGAGAGGGGGGAGGTTACGAGCAGTACTTC
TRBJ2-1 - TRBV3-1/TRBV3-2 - CASSHNNEQFF TGTGCCAGCAGCCACAACAATGAGCAGTTCTTC
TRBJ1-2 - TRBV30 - CAWSTNQGYGYTF TGTGCCTGGAGTACTAACCAGGGCTATGGCTACACCTTC
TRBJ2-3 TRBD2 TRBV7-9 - CASSLYSGRSPDTQYF TGTGCCAGCAGCTTATATAGCGGGAGGTCTCCAGATACGCAGTATTTT
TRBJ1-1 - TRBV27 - CASSRRGRTEAFF TGTGCCAGCAGTAGGAGAGGTCGCACTGAAGCTTTCTTT
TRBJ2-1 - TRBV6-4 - CASSDSAGRYYNEQFF TGTGCCAGCAGTGACTCGGCAGGGAGGTACTACAATGAGCAGTTCTTC
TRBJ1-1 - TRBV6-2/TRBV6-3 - CASSYSAPNTEAFF TGTGCCAGCAGTTACTCGGCACCCAACACTGAAGCTTTCTTT
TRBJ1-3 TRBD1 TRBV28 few CASSLTGGLGNTIYF TGTGCCAGCAGTTTGACAGGGGGCTTAGGAAACACCATATATTTT
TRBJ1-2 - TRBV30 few CAWSEQGNYGYTF TGTGCCTGGAGTGAACAGGGTAACTATGGCTACACCTTC
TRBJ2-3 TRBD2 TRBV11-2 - CASSLGSSGRATDTQYF TGTGCCAGCAGCTTAGGGTCTAGCGGGAGGGCCACAGATACGCAGTATTTT
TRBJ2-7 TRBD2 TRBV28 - CASRNTRLGGEQYF TGTGCCAGCAGGAATACGCGCTTGGGGGGGGAGCAGTACTTC
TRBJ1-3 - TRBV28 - CASSFPGQTGNTIYF TGTGCCAGCAGTTTCCCAGGACAGACTGGAAACACCATATATTTT
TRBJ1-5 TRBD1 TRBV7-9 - CASSLGSGGTLYSNQPQHF TGTGCCAGCAGCTTAGGATCAGGGGGTACCCTATATAGCAATCAGCCCCAGCATTTT
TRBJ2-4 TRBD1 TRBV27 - CASSSDGQGKAKNIQYF TGTGCCAGCAGTTCTGACGGACAGGGGAAAGCCAAAAACATTCAGTACTTC
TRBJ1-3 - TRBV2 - CASSDQMSGNTIYF TGTGCCAGCAGTGATCAGATGTCTGGAAACACCATATATTTT
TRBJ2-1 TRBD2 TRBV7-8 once CASSGGLAFGNEQFF TGTGCCAGCAGCGGCGGACTAGCGTTTGGGAATGAGCAGTTCTTC
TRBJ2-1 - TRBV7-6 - CASSLDLFNEQFF TGTGCCAGCAGCTTAGACCTATTCAATGAGCAGTTCTTC
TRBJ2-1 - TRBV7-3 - CASSLDASTGSVDEQFF TGTGCCAGCAGCTTAGACGCCTCTACCGGGAGTGTCGATGAGCAGTTCTTC
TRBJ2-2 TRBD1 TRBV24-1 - CATSDTGGNTGELFF TGTGCCACCAGTGATACAGGGGGAAACACCGGGGAGCTGTTTTTT
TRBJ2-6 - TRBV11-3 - CASSLDSSGANVLTF TGTGCCAGCAGCTTAGACAGCTCTGGGGCCAACGTCCTGACTTTC
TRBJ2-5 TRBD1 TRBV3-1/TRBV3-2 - CASSQGTGVMETQYF TGTGCCAGCAGCCAAGGGACAGGGGTTATGGAGACCCAGTACTTC
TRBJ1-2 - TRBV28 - CASSRPGNYGYTF TGTGCCAGCAGCCGCCCAGGCAACTATGGCTACACCTTC
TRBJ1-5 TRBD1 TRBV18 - CASSPLSTGDGQPQHF TGTGCCAGCTCACCCCTTTCGACAGGGGATGGGCAGCCCCAGCATTTT
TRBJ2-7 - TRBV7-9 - CASSLARSGSYEQYF TGTGCCAGCAGCTTAGCGAGGAGCGGTTCCTACGAGCAGTACTTC
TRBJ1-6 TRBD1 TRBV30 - CAWSEDRNSPLHF TGTGCCTGGAGCGAGGACAGGAATTCACCCCTCCACTTT
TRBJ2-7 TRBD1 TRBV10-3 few CAISESRDRAYEQYF TGTGCCATCAGTGAGTCCCGGGACAGGGCCTACGAGCAGTACTTC
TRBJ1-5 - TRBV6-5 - CASSLGPSNQPQHF TGTGCCAGCAGTCTGGGCCCTAGCAATCAGCCCCAGCATTTT
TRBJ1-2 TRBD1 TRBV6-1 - CASTGEDRARYGYTF TGTGCCAGCACGGGGGAGGACAGGGCGCGCTATGGCTACACCTTC
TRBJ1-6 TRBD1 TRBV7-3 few CASSFKGGSNSPLHF TGTGCCAGCAGCTTTAAAGGGGGCTCGAATTCACCCCTCCACTTT
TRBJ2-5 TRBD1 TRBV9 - CASSPGQRQETQYF TGTGCCAGCAGCCCGGGACAGCGCCAAGAGACCCAGTACTTC
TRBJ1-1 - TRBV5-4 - CASSLGLKRTNTEAFF TGTGCCAGCAGCCTGGGTCTTAAGAGAACGAACACTGAAGCTTTCTTT
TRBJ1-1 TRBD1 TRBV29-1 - CSAGTGNLKVTEAFF TGCAGCGCTGGGACAGGCAACCTTAAGGTCACTGAAGCTTTCTTT